What follows describes a single T cell receptor beta chain. Its cognate antigen is unknown. At one boundary the junction diverges from the germline segment, which might be a read error. These data come from a study of T cells in localized non-small cell lung cancer. General observations from the study: The appearance of a median 57 of the top 100 tumor clones was seen in adjacent lung.

The method was immunoSEQ multiplex PCR; TCRdb's version includes in-frame clones alone and lacks a portion of them. The sample has approximately 25,000 clones; around 90% are singletons. The germline gives CDR1 LNHDA, CDR2 SQIVND (reference sequence). The CDR3 has 12 amino acids. The chain is built from TRBV19 and TRBJ1-1; 8 positions match TRBD1. This TCR was recovered from a woman aged 40 to 75 with stage I lung adenocarcinoma. The material was peripheral blood, obtained before any cancer treatment. The CDR3 nucleotides are TGTGCCAGTAGTATGACCGGGACAGGAGCACGATTT. This translates into CASSMTGTGARF.